This TCR beta chain comes out of a study of shared clonotypes between healthy human individuals. The germline V gene has CDR1 MNHEY and CDR2 SMNVEV (reference sequence). The CDR3 loop spans 14 amino acids. The V end lost 2 bases, the J end lost 4 bases, and 12 bases lay between the germline ends. The repertoire was sequenced with immunoSEQ multiplex PCR; TCRdb's copy has only in-frame clones and lacks some. The sample shows roughly 700,000 clones, 80% to 95% of them seen only once. As regards this clone: The same CDR3 is also encoded by other DNA sequences in this sample.

Sequenced sample: memory CD8+ T cells from PBMCs. Subset here: CD45RO+ cells pooled with CCR7-negative TemRA cells. The V and J genes are TRBV27 and TRBJ2-7, with D hard to call. The receptor was isolated from a man between 18 and 35 years old in good health. Some clones in this sample may be carry-over from other donors' samples. The CDR3 sequence: CASSLIGGSYEQYF. The CDR3 DNA reads as TGTGCCAGCAGTTTAATTGGTGGTAGTTACGAGCAGTACTTC.